A selection of T cell receptor beta chains follows, all from one sample in a study of shared clonotypes between healthy human individuals. Some clones are missing from TCRdb's copy, which holds only in-frame ones; the method was immunoSEQ multiplex PCR. The sample holds around 1.1 million clones, approximately 80% seen once. Sequenced: memory CD4+ T cells from PBMCs. The receptors were sampled from a young man in good health. Some clones in this sample may be carry-over from other donors' samples. Each CDR3 is given with its conserved first and last residue. The D gene is left open where the match is weak. For some rows the clone size is stated as once, few or many, or as a class when expanded; others skip it.

J,D,V,size,CDR3,DNA
TRBJ2-4,NA,TRBV5-1,NA,CASSSPTEQAKNIQYF,TGCGCCAGCAGTTCCCCCACAGAGCAAGCCAAAAACATTCAGTACTTC
TRBJ2-7,TRBD1,TRBV10-3,once,CAISGTVYEQYF,TGTGCCATTTCCGGGACAGTTTACGAGCAGTACTTC
TRBJ2-7,TRBD1,TRBV14,NA,CASSQLGQASYEQYF,TGTGCCAGCAGCCAACTGGGACAGGCCTCCTACGAGCAGTACTTC
TRBJ2-3,TRBD2,TRBV15,NA,CATSMGLAGGDTQYF,TGTGCCACCAGCATGGGACTAGCGGGCGGAGATACGCAGTATTTT
TRBJ2-3,TRBD1,TRBV7-3,NA,CASSFDQGADTQYF,TGTGCCAGCAGCTTTGACCAGGGGGCAGATACGCAGTATTTT
TRBJ2-7,NA,TRBV9,NA,CASSVGNGNYEQYF,TGTGCCAGCAGCGTAGGTAACGGGAACTACGAGCAGTACTTC
TRBJ2-7,TRBD2,TRBV2,NA,CASRTSGSSYEQYF,TGTGCCAGCAGAACTAGCGGGAGCTCCTACGAGCAGTACTTC
TRBJ2-1,TRBD2,TRBV7-9,many,CASSTRTSGSDEQFF,TGTGCCAGCAGTACGCGGACTAGCGGGAGCGATGAGCAGTTCTTC
TRBJ2-1,TRBD2,TRBV6-4,NA,CASRRLAGSNEQFF,TGTGCCAGCAGAAGACTAGCGGGCTCCAATGAGCAGTTCTTC
TRBJ1-1,NA,TRBV7-8,NA,CASSLGRTEAFF,TGTGCCAGCAGCTTAGGTCGAACTGAAGCTTTCTTT
TRBJ2-3,NA,TRBV28,NA,CASSPGGWGTDTQYF,TGTGCCAGCAGTCCGGGGGGCTGGGGCACAGATACGCAGTATTTT
TRBJ1-2,TRBD1,TRBV5-8,NA,CASSFMSGGYYGYTF,TGTGCCAGCAGCTTTATGTCAGGGGGCTACTATGGCTACACCTTC
TRBJ2-1,TRBD1,TRBV30,once,CAGRRGQVYNEQFF,TGTGCCGGTCGTCGCGGACAGGTCTACAATGAGCAGTTCTTC
TRBJ2-2,TRBD2,TRBV6-6,NA,CASRPGLAGTGELFF,TGTGCCAGCAGACCGGGACTAGCGGGAACCGGGGAGCTGTTTTTT
TRBJ1-1,NA,TRBV28,NA,CASSQTGTTEAFF,TGTGCCAGCAGTCAGACAGGAACCACTGAAGCTTTCTTT
TRBJ2-1,NA,TRBV5-1,NA,CASSLGGEDEQFF,TGCGCCAGCAGCTTGGGCGGAGAGGATGAGCAGTTCTTC
TRBJ1-5,NA,TRBV30,NA,CAWAKGWRQPQHF,TGTGCCTGGGCTAAAGGGTGGAGACAGCCCCAGCATTTT
TRBJ1-5,NA,TRBV18,NA,CASSPGGLNQPQHF,TGTGCCAGCTCACCAGGGGGCCTTAATCAGCCCCAGCATTTT
TRBJ2-2,TRBD2,TRBV27,NA,CASSPRLDSGRANTGELFF,TGTGCCAGCAGTCCAAGACTAGATAGCGGGAGGGCGAACACCGGGGAGCTGTTTTTT
TRBJ1-2,TRBD1,TRBV4-1,NA,CASSQTNHRGRGDGYTF,TGCGCCAGCAGCCAGACTAACCACAGGGGGCGCGGGGATGGCTACACCTTC
TRBJ1-4,TRBD1,TRBV7-9,once,CASSLRQGGTPTNEKLFF,TGTGCCAGCAGTCTCAGACAGGGGGGAACCCCAACTAATGAAAAACTGTTTTTT